These 11 T cell receptor beta chains share one sample of origin, sequenced in a study of blood T cell repertoires in COVID-19. Clones were sequenced by immunoSEQ multiplex PCR, and TCRdb holds only the in-frame ones, with some missing. Of 250,000 or so clones listed, about 90% are singletons. The specimen was PBMCs or T cells enriched from blood (not recorded which). The receptors stem from a woman in her 40s who had been exposed to COVID-19.

The gene calls are TRBV5-1 and TRBJ2-7; 7 nucleotides align to TRBD2. The germline CDR1 and CDR2 sequences are SGHRS and YFSETQ. The CDR3 runs 13 residues. V trimming: 4 bases; J trimming: 5 bases; junction bases outside the gene matches: 6. CDR3: CASSPGEGHEQYF. In nucleotides, the CDR3 is TGCGCCAGCAGCCCGGGGGAGGGCCACGAGCAGTACTTC.

This chain joins TRBV3-1 (or the pseudogene TRBV3-2) and TRBJ2-3; 8 positions agree with TRBD2. CDR3 size: 17 residues. Losses at the gene ends were 1 base for V and 0 bases for J; bases not matched to a gene: 6. Germline V gives CDR1 LGHDT, CDR2 YNNKEL (reference sequence). The CDR3 nucleotides are TGTGCCAGCAGCCAAGGGGCGACTAGCGCTAGCACAGATACGCAGTATTTT. It specifies CASSQGATSASTDTQYF.

This clone was detected once. The rearrangement links TRBV5-1 to TRBJ2-7; D uncertain. The V end lost 2 bases, the J end lost 2 bases, and 8 bases lay between the germline ends. Germline V gene lookup returns CDR1 SGHRS and CDR2 YFSETQ. This CDR3 region has 13 residues. The chain's CDR3 is CASSFGTAYEQYF. The CDR3 bases are TGCGCCAGCAGCTTCGGTACAGCCTACGAGCAGTACTTC.

The genes are TRBV5-1 and TRBJ1-3, with D perhaps matching TRBD1 (5 bases). V was pared by 1 base and J by 0 bases, with 17 bases between. The CDR3 is 18 residues long. CDR1 SGHRS and CDR2 YFSETQ come from the germline V gene. The CDR3 sequence: CASSLSRFGTNSGNTIYF. The CDR3 coding sequence is TGCGCCAGCAGCTTGTCCCGGTTCGGGACTAACTCTGGAAACACCATATATTTT.

The V and J genes are TRBV5-1 and TRBJ1-4, with TRBD1 matching over 8 bases. There are 14 residues in the CDR3. The trim removed 4 bases at V and 5 bases at J, leaving 4 bases unmatched. Germline CDR1 SGHRS, CDR2 YFSETQ. The CDR3 loop is CASSRDRRNEKLFF. The CDR3 nucleotides read TGCGCCAGCAGCCGGGACAGGCGGAATGAAAAACTGTTTTTT.

This clone has just one count. The chain carries TRBV6-4 and TRBJ1-2, with D tentatively TRBD1 (5 bases). Germline lookup yields CDR1 MRHNA and CDR2 SNTAGT. V was clipped by 1 base and J by 6 bases, with 24 bases between them. The CDR3 runs to 18 residues. The CDR3 loop reads CASSDLGGSVGSPDGYTF. The CDR3 DNA follows: TGTGCCAGCAGTGACTTGGGGGGGTCAGTAGGTAGTCCTGATGGCTACACCTTC.

The rearrangement links TRBV28 to TRBJ1-2; D unresolved. The germline V and J ends were trimmed by 6 bases and 7 bases, with 15 bases remaining between them. The CDR3 consists of 13 residues. Germline V gives CDR1 MDHEN, CDR2 SYDVKM. The CDR3 protein is CASSPRDPPGYTF. The DNA of the CDR3 is TGTGCCAGCAGCCCGAGGGATCCCCCTGGCTACACCTTC.

This clone appeared once. The V gene is TRBV2, the J gene TRBJ1-3; D possibly corresponds to TRBD1 (5 bases). Trimming shortened V by 7 bases and J by 1 base, and 20 bases separated the two germline ends. The germline gives CDR1 SNHLY, CDR2 FYNNEI. The CDR3 runs to 17 residues. The CDR3 DNA follows: TGTGCCAGCACTCCTCTTGGGCAGGGAAAATCTGGAAACACCATATATTTT. Amino acid sequence: CASTPLGQGKSGNTIYF.

This clone has a handful of counts. One junction end disagrees with the germline gene, perhaps due to a read error. This chain connects TRBV5-1 to TRBJ1-4; weak D call: TRBD1 (5 bases). The CDR3 contains 15 residues. Looked up from germline, CDR1 is SGHRS and CDR2 is YFSETQ. For the CDR3, the DNA is TGCGCCAGCAGCCCGGGGGTTGGGCTCAATGGAAAACTGTTTTTT. It specifies CASSPGVGLNGKLFF.

The chain combines TRBV7-2 with TRBJ2-5; the match to TRBD1 covers 7 bases. The V segment lost 7 bases and the J segment 1 base; nucleotides outside the gene matches: 15. This CDR3 is 17 amino acids long. Germline V lookup: CDR1 SGHTA, CDR2 FQGNSA. CDR3 nucleotide sequence: TGTGCCAGCATCCTCCCCACTCGGGACAGTACCCAAGAGACCCAGTACTTC. This gives the protein CASILPTRDSTQETQYF.

The rearrangement joins TRBV6-5 to TRBJ1-4; D may be TRBD1 (5 bases). CDR1 and CDR2 from the germline V gene are MNHEY and SVGAGI. Trimming shortened V by 0 bases and J by 0 bases, and 5 bases separated the two germline ends. The CDR3 is made up of 15 amino acids. CDR3 protein: CASSYSGATNEKLFF. For the CDR3, the DNA is TGTGCCAGCAGTTACTCAGGGGCAACTAATGAAAAACTGTTTTTT.